Following are 5 T cell receptor beta chains from one sample sequenced in a study of T cell responses to AZD1222 COVID-19 vaccine. Method: immunoSEQ multiplex PCR; TCRdb's copy keeps in-frame clones and lacks some. The sample records fewer than 180,000 clones, approximately 92% being singletons. The sequencing used peripheral blood, collected 28 days after the second AZD1222 dose. These receptor sequences come from an adult who received the AZD1222 COVID-19 vaccine.

The chain is built from TRBV19 and TRBJ1-3; D is undetermined. The germline V gene has CDR1 LNHDA and CDR2 SQIVND (reference sequence). Between the trimmed V and J ends, which lost 7 bases and 3 bases, there was a span of 19 bases. The CDR3 contains 16 residues. CDR3 region: CASTQFGAKGGNTIYF. CDR3 bases: TGTGCCAGTACTCAATTTGGAGCCAAGGGTGGAAACACCATATATTTT.

This clone has a handful of counts. The rearrangement uses TRBV30 and TRBJ2-7; D not resolved. Germline V gene sequence: CDR1 GTSNPN, CDR2 SVGIG (reference sequence). CDR3 length: 14 amino acids. Trimming removed 0 bases at V and 0 bases at J, with 9 bases between. The CDR3 sequence: CAWSVAVVSYEQYF. CDR3 bases: TGTGCCTGGAGTGTGGCGGTAGTCTCCTACGAGCAGTACTTC. Variable domain in full (rest from reference TRBV30 and TRBJ2-7): SQTIHQWPATLVQPVGSPLSLECTVEGTSNPNLYWYRQAAGRGLQLLFYSVGIGQISSEVPQNLSASRPQDRQFILSSKKLLLSDSGFYLCAWSVAVVSYEQYFGPGTRLTVT.

This clone appeared once. The V gene is TRBV19, the J gene TRBJ2-7; tentatively, D is TRBD1 (5 bases). Germline V gene lookup returns CDR1 LNHDA and CDR2 SQIVND (reference sequence). There are 14 residues in the CDR3. Trimming took off 3 bases at V and 3 bases at J, with 12 bases between the two ends. The CDR3 nucleotides read TGTGCCAGTAGTATCTCCAGGGCAAACTACGAGCAGTACTTC. As protein: CASSISRANYEQYF.

This clone was seen just once. This chain links TRBV29-1 with TRBJ2-1; 10 bases fit TRBD1. V trimming: 4 bases; J trimming: 6 bases; junction bases outside the gene matches: 3. Per germline, CDR1 SQVTM and CDR2 ANQGSEA. The CDR3 runs to 13 residues. The CDR3 loop is CSVGRTGGNEQFF. The CDR3 DNA is TGCAGCGTTGGCCGGACAGGGGGCAATGAGCAGTTCTTC.

This sequence joins TRBV19 and TRBJ1-2; 8 bases fit TRBD1. Germline V gives CDR1 LNHDA, CDR2 SQIVND (reference sequence). Germline trimming cut 6 bases from V and 7 bases from J; bases unmatched to any gene: 19. CDR3 size: 17 residues. The CDR3 sequence: CASRRFFPGQAGAGYTF. The CDR3 nucleotides read TGTGCCAGTAGGCGGTTCTTCCCGGGACAGGCCGGGGCTGGCTACACCTTC.